The T cell receptor (beta chain) under discussion was sequenced for a study of blood T cell repertoires in COVID-19. Study overall: Acute and convalescent COVID-19 specimens originated in the United States, Italy and Spain. T cells, B-cell-depleted T cells, or PBMCs provided the cDNA or gDNA that served as material.

The CDR3 has 13 amino acids. The germline V and J ends were trimmed by 2 bases and 8 bases, with 12 bases remaining between them. In germline, CDR1 is WSHSY, CDR2 SAAADI. In the original analysis: Amplification of reference gene primers was used by the study to estimate nucleated cell counts. The assay was immunoSEQ multiplex PCR, and TCRdb's table has in-frame clones only and misses some. The V and J calls and the clone size are those of that table, but D and trimming were determined from the DNA. The sample yields roughly 100,000 clones, around 84% seen once. Sequences were obtained from peripheral blood. This receptor was taken from a woman of 80 years or more with acute or convalescent COVID-19. The genes are TRBV10-2 and TRBJ1-2; possibly TRBD1 for D (6 bases). CDR3 DNA: TGCGCCAGCAGTGAGACAGGGAGCTTCGGCTACACCTTC. The encoded protein is CASSETGSFGYTF.